This is a list of T cell receptor beta chains from one sample in a study of identical twins. From the 5' RACE reads, TCRdb called clonotypes with MiXCR, one entry per CDR3 protein. The sample includes about 570,000 distinct CDR3 sequences, just under 10% seen only once; the top ten take under 3%. The sample also formed part of further work on yellow fever vaccine responses in identical twins.

Sequenced input: PBMCs. The source of these receptors is a woman aged 18-29 years in good health. The CDR3 runs from the conserved cysteine through the conserved F or W. D genes are given only for firm matches. The size entry is marked missing in some rows and otherwise reads once, few, many or a size class.

abundance: many
d_gene: .
j_gene: TRBJ2-7
len: 15
v_gene: TRBV4-3
CDR3nt: TGCGCCAGCAGCCAAGATAAGGGGTTTCCCTACGAGCAGTACTTC
CDR3aa: CASSQDKGFPYEQYF

abundance: .
d_gene: TRBD1
j_gene: TRBJ2-7
len: 15
v_gene: TRBV2
CDR3nt: TGTGCCAGCAGTGAAATGACAGGGGGCGAGGGCGAGCAGTACTTC
CDR3aa: CASSEMTGGEGEQYF

abundance: few
d_gene: .
j_gene: TRBJ1-4
len: 16
v_gene: TRBV2
CDR3nt: TGTGCCAGCTGCTACACGGGTCCGCCCGTAAATGAAAAACTGTTTTTT
CDR3aa: CASCYTGPPVNEKLFF

abundance: many
d_gene: .
j_gene: TRBJ2-3
len: 13
v_gene: TRBV7-9
CDR3nt: TGTGCCAGCAGCCGTATGGGGGTTGATACGCAGTATTTT
CDR3aa: CASSRMGVDTQYF

abundance: many
d_gene: TRBD2
j_gene: TRBJ2-3
len: 16
v_gene: TRBV10-1
CDR3nt: TGCGCCAGCAGTGAGATTCGGCGGGAGTTAGCAGATACGCAGTATTTT
CDR3aa: CASSEIRRELADTQYF

abundance: .
d_gene: .
j_gene: TRBJ1-2
len: 15
v_gene: TRBV6-5
CDR3nt: TGTGCCAGCAGTTACGGCAGGGCGGGAAACTATGGCTACACCTTC
CDR3aa: CASSYGRAGNYGYTF

abundance: many
d_gene: TRBD2
j_gene: TRBJ2-3
len: 16
v_gene: TRBV29-1
CDR3nt: TGCAGCGTTGAAGATCAGGAGCGGGGGCCAACAGATACGCAGTATTTT
CDR3aa: CSVEDQERGPTDTQYF

abundance: many
d_gene: .
j_gene: TRBJ1-2
len: 13
v_gene: TRBV6-1
CDR3nt: TGTGCCAGCACCGACGGCAGTAACTATGGCTACACCTTC
CDR3aa: CASTDGSNYGYTF

abundance: .
d_gene: TRBD1
j_gene: TRBJ2-7
len: 14
v_gene: TRBV3-1
CDR3nt: TGTGCCAGCAGCCACAGGGACAGGGTTTACGAGCAGTACTTC
CDR3aa: CASSHRDRVYEQYF

abundance: many
d_gene: .
j_gene: TRBJ2-2
len: 11
v_gene: TRBV6-5
CDR3nt: TGTGCCAGCAGTCAGACCGGGGAGCTGTTTTTT
CDR3aa: CASSQTGELFF

abundance: .
d_gene: .
j_gene: TRBJ1-1
len: 14
v_gene: TRBV15
CDR3nt: TGTGCCACCAGCTCTAAAGGGTGGGGCACTGAAGCTTTCTTT
CDR3aa: CATSSKGWGTEAFF

abundance: .
d_gene: .
j_gene: TRBJ2-7
len: 15
v_gene: TRBV7-6
CDR3nt: TGTGCCAGCAGCCCTGAGGGGCGGCGCTCCTACGAGCAGTACTTC
CDR3aa: CASSPEGRRSYEQYF

abundance: .
d_gene: .
j_gene: TRBJ2-7
len: 15
v_gene: TRBV20-1
CDR3nt: TGCAGTGCTGAGCCCCCGGGACCTGTTACCTACGAGCAGTACTTC
CDR3aa: CSAEPPGPVTYEQYF

abundance: .
d_gene: .
j_gene: TRBJ2-1
len: 13
v_gene: TRBV2
CDR3nt: TGTGCCAGCACCACCCCGCTTTACAATGAGCAGTTCTTC
CDR3aa: CASTTPLYNEQFF

abundance: .
d_gene: TRBD1
j_gene: TRBJ2-7
len: 15
v_gene: TRBV7-2
CDR3nt: TGTGCCAGCAGGCGAACCGGGACAGGGCGTTACGAGCAGTACTTC
CDR3aa: CASRRTGTGRYEQYF

abundance: many
d_gene: TRBD2
j_gene: TRBJ2-1
len: 18
v_gene: TRBV20-1
CDR3nt: TGCAGTGCTAGAGACGGGACTAGCGGATCGAACTCCTACAATGAGCAGTTCTTC
CDR3aa: CSARDGTSGSNSYNEQFF

abundance: few
d_gene: .
j_gene: TRBJ2-1
len: 12
v_gene: TRBV3-1
CDR3nt: TGTGCCAGCAGCCAATGGGGTCTTGAGCAGTTCTTC
CDR3aa: CASSQWGLEQFF

abundance: few
d_gene: .
j_gene: TRBJ2-7
len: 16
v_gene: TRBV4-2
CDR3nt: TGTGCCAGCAGCGAAGAGGCAGGGAGCGTTTCCTACGAGCAGTACTTC
CDR3aa: CASSEEAGSVSYEQYF

abundance: few
d_gene: .
j_gene: TRBJ2-1
len: 17
v_gene: TRBV14
CDR3nt: TGTGCCAGCAGCCAAGGGGGACAGCGGGGATGGTACAATGAGCAGTTCTTC
CDR3aa: CASSQGGQRGWYNEQFF

abundance: .
d_gene: .
j_gene: TRBJ2-7
len: 14
v_gene: TRBV30
CDR3nt: TGTGCCTGGAGTGTACGCGGGGCCTCCTACGAGCAGTACTTC
CDR3aa: CAWSVRGASYEQYF

abundance: few
d_gene: .
j_gene: TRBJ2-5
len: 13
v_gene: TRBV2
CDR3nt: TGTGCCAGCAGTCTAGAGACCCAAGAGACCCAGTACTTC
CDR3aa: CASSLETQETQYF

abundance: .
d_gene: .
j_gene: TRBJ1-4
len: 11
v_gene: TRBV29-1
CDR3nt: TGCAGCGCTGGTACAAATGAAAAACTGTTTTTT
CDR3aa: CSAGTNEKLFF

abundance: many
d_gene: .
j_gene: TRBJ1-5
len: 14
v_gene: TRBV12-3/TRBV12-4
CDR3nt: TGTGCCAGCAGTTTTCGGTCTTCGGGTCAGCCCCAGCATTTT
CDR3aa: CASSFRSSGQPQHF

abundance: many
d_gene: .
j_gene: TRBJ2-3
len: 14
v_gene: TRBV7-8
CDR3nt: TGTGCCAGCAGCTTAACTACCGGGCAGCATACGCAGTATTTT
CDR3aa: CASSLTTGQHTQYF

abundance: few
d_gene: TRBD1
j_gene: TRBJ2-1
len: 16
v_gene: TRBV4-2
CDR3nt: TGTGCCAGCAGCCAAGATGAGACAGGGATCCACAATGAGCAGTTCTTC
CDR3aa: CASSQDETGIHNEQFF

abundance: many
d_gene: .
j_gene: TRBJ2-2
len: 12
v_gene: TRBV12-3/TRBV12-4
CDR3nt: TGTGCCAGCACCGGCGTAGGCGGGGAGCTGTTTTTT
CDR3aa: CASTGVGGELFF

abundance: .
d_gene: .
j_gene: TRBJ2-1
len: 14
v_gene: TRBV29-1
CDR3nt: TGCAGCGTTGCCCGGGACTGGGTGTACAATGAGCAGTTCTTC
CDR3aa: CSVARDWVYNEQFF

abundance: few
d_gene: .
j_gene: TRBJ2-3
len: 15
v_gene: TRBV7-9
CDR3nt: TGTGCCAGCAGCTCTCGACTCCTGAGCACAGATACGCAGTATTTT
CDR3aa: CASSSRLLSTDTQYF

abundance: many
d_gene: .
j_gene: TRBJ2-7
len: 13
v_gene: TRBV28
CDR3nt: TGTGCCAGCAGAGTTCCGTCGGTCGGAGAGCAGTACTTC
CDR3aa: CASRVPSVGEQYF

abundance: .
d_gene: .
j_gene: TRBJ2-3
len: 15
v_gene: TRBV12-3/TRBV12-4
CDR3nt: TGTGCCAGCATCCTTGCGGACAGAAGCACAGATACGCAGTATTTT
CDR3aa: CASILADRSTDTQYF

abundance: few
d_gene: .
j_gene: TRBJ1-2
len: 13
v_gene: TRBV10-3
CDR3nt: TGTGCCATCAGTGCGGGAGAGAACTATGGCTACACCTTC
CDR3aa: CAISAGENYGYTF

abundance: many
d_gene: TRBD2
j_gene: TRBJ2-7
len: 14
v_gene: TRBV20-1
CDR3nt: TGCAGTGCTACCCTAGCGGGAAGCTCCTACGAGCAGTACTTC
CDR3aa: CSATLAGSSYEQYF

abundance: .
d_gene: TRBD1
j_gene: TRBJ2-5
len: 16
v_gene: TRBV27
CDR3nt: TGTGCCAGCAGACCGAGGACAGGGGGCGTTGAAGAGACCCAGTACTTC
CDR3aa: CASRPRTGGVEETQYF

abundance: few
d_gene: .
j_gene: TRBJ2-7
len: 16
v_gene: TRBV20-1
CDR3nt: TGCAGTGCTAGAGATCTGAGGGGGACCGGGGAGAACGAGCAGTACTTC
CDR3aa: CSARDLRGTGENEQYF

abundance: many
d_gene: .
j_gene: TRBJ2-3
len: 15
v_gene: TRBV3-2
CDR3nt: TGTGCCAGCAGCCTCCAGTTAACTAGCACAGATACGCAGTATTTT
CDR3aa: CASSLQLTSTDTQYF

abundance: many
d_gene: .
j_gene: TRBJ2-3
len: 13
v_gene: TRBV15
CDR3nt: TGTGCCACCAGCAGAGATGTAGGGGATACGCAGTATTTT
CDR3aa: CATSRDVGDTQYF

abundance: many
d_gene: .
j_gene: TRBJ1-1
len: 14
v_gene: TRBV20-1
CDR3nt: TGCAGTGTGGGAGGCGGACGGGCCGGCACTGAAGCTTTCTTT
CDR3aa: CSVGGGRAGTEAFF

abundance: few
d_gene: TRBD1
j_gene: TRBJ1-1
len: 14
v_gene: TRBV20-1
CDR3nt: TGCAGTGCTTCGCAGGGGGCCGGGGACACTGAAGCTTTCTTT
CDR3aa: CSASQGAGDTEAFF

abundance: many
d_gene: TRBD2
j_gene: TRBJ2-3
len: 17
v_gene: TRBV7-3
CDR3nt: TGTGCCAGCAGCTTAACAGGGACTAGGTTTGGCACAGATACGCAGTATTTT
CDR3aa: CASSLTGTRFGTDTQYF

abundance: .
d_gene: TRBD2
j_gene: TRBJ2-1
len: 15
v_gene: TRBV4-3
CDR3nt: TGCGCCAGCAGCCAAGACAGGACTAGCGGGAGAATTCAGTTCTTC
CDR3aa: CASSQDRTSGRIQFF

abundance: few
d_gene: TRBD1
j_gene: TRBJ1-2
len: 15
v_gene: TRBV12-3/TRBV12-4
CDR3nt: TGTGCCAGCAGAACGACAGGGACCTACGGCTATGGCTACACCTTC
CDR3aa: CASRTTGTYGYGYTF

abundance: few
d_gene: TRBD2
j_gene: TRBJ2-1
len: 13
v_gene: TRBV20-1
CDR3nt: TGCAGTGCTACCGGACTAGTTGGCAATGAGCAGTTCTTC
CDR3aa: CSATGLVGNEQFF

abundance: many
d_gene: .
j_gene: TRBJ2-7
len: 13
v_gene: TRBV7-9
CDR3nt: TGTGCCAGCAGCCTTCGGGGAGGCTACGAGCAGTACTTC
CDR3aa: CASSLRGGYEQYF

abundance: .
d_gene: TRBD1
j_gene: TRBJ1-2
len: 14
v_gene: TRBV12-3/TRBV12-4
CDR3nt: TGTGCCAGCAGTCAGGGGGTTATAAACTATGGCTACACCTTC
CDR3aa: CASSQGVINYGYTF

abundance: many
d_gene: TRBD1
j_gene: TRBJ2-5
len: 15
v_gene: TRBV4-3
CDR3nt: TGCGCCAGCAGCCAAGATAGGACAGGACAAGAGACCCAGTACTTC
CDR3aa: CASSQDRTGQETQYF

abundance: few
d_gene: .
j_gene: TRBJ2-1
len: 15
v_gene: TRBV10-3
CDR3nt: TGTGCCCTCTCTGCGGCGGATAGCTCCTACAATGAGCAGTTCTTC
CDR3aa: CALSAADSSYNEQFF

abundance: many
d_gene: .
j_gene: TRBJ2-7
len: 14
v_gene: TRBV7-2
CDR3nt: TGTGCCAGCAGTACCGGCAGGATAACCTACGAGCAGTACTTC
CDR3aa: CASSTGRITYEQYF

abundance: many
d_gene: TRBD2
j_gene: TRBJ2-7
len: 13
v_gene: TRBV29-1
CDR3nt: TGCAGCGCCCTTAGCGGGAGAGGATACGAGCAGTACTTC
CDR3aa: CSALSGRGYEQYF

abundance: few
d_gene: .
j_gene: TRBJ1-1
len: 13
v_gene: TRBV25-1
CDR3nt: TGTGCCAGCCAGGGGCAGACGAACACTGAAGCTTTCTTT
CDR3aa: CASQGQTNTEAFF

abundance: few
d_gene: .
j_gene: TRBJ2-7
len: 15
v_gene: TRBV4-3
CDR3nt: TGCGCCAGCAGCCAATTTCGGGGGATTGGGTACGAGCAGTACTTC
CDR3aa: CASSQFRGIGYEQYF

abundance: few
d_gene: .
j_gene: TRBJ1-1
len: 12
v_gene: TRBV14
CDR3nt: TGTGCCAGCAGCCAAGGGTTCAGCGGGGCTTTCTTT
CDR3aa: CASSQGFSGAFF

abundance: few
d_gene: .
j_gene: TRBJ2-7
len: 13
v_gene: TRBV24-1
CDR3nt: TGTGCCACCAGTGATGACAGGAACTACGAGCAGTACTTC
CDR3aa: CATSDDRNYEQYF

abundance: .
d_gene: TRBD1
j_gene: TRBJ2-5
len: 18
v_gene: TRBV7-3
CDR3nt: TGTGCCCGCTGTGCTCCACACCCGGGACAGGGCCATGAGGGGACCCAGTACTTC
CDR3aa: CARCAPHPGQGHEGTQYF

abundance: few
d_gene: .
j_gene: TRBJ2-2
len: 14
v_gene: TRBV7-8
CDR3nt: TGTGCCAGCAGTCCGGACAGTAACACCGGGGAGCTGTTTTTT
CDR3aa: CASSPDSNTGELFF

abundance: .
d_gene: .
j_gene: TRBJ2-5
len: 14
v_gene: TRBV7-9
CDR3nt: TGTGCCAGCAGCCCATCTAGAGAACGAGAGACCCAGTACTTC
CDR3aa: CASSPSRERETQYF

abundance: few
d_gene: TRBD1
j_gene: TRBJ2-2
len: 14
v_gene: TRBV30
CDR3nt: TGTGCCTGGAGGGACAGGGGAGTTTTGTGGGAGCTGTTTTTT
CDR3aa: CAWRDRGVLWELFF

abundance: .
d_gene: .
j_gene: TRBJ1-2
len: 17
v_gene: TRBV15
CDR3nt: TGTGCCACCAGCAGAGATACCGGATCAGGATACCTCTATGGCTACACCTTC
CDR3aa: CATSRDTGSGYLYGYTF

abundance: .
d_gene: .
j_gene: TRBJ2-2
len: 13
v_gene: TRBV14
CDR3nt: TGTGCCAGCAGCCAAGATGTTCACGGGGAGCTGTTTTTT
CDR3aa: CASSQDVHGELFF

abundance: .
d_gene: .
j_gene: TRBJ2-2
len: 16
v_gene: TRBV4-3
CDR3nt: TGCGCCAGCAGCCCCTATAGGCCACCCTTTTCCGGGGAGCTGTTTTTT
CDR3aa: CASSPYRPPFSGELFF